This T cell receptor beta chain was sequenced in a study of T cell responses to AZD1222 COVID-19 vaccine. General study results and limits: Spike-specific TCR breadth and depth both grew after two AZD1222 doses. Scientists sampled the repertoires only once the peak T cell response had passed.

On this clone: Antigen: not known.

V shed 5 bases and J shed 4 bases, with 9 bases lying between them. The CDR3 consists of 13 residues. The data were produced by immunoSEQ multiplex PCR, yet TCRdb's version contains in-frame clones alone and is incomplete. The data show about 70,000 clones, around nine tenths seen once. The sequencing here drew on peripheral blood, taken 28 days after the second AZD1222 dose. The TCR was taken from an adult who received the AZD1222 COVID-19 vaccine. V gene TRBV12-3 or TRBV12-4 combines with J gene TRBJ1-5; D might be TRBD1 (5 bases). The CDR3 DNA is TGTGCCAGCAGTCGTACAGGTAATCAGCCCCAGCATTTT. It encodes CASSRTGNQPQHF.